The 10 T cell receptor beta chains below all came from one sample that was sequenced in a study of blood T cells in healthy people across ages. Combining a sample-barcoded 5' primer with a J-beta primer mix, a second PCR ran for 7 to 11 cycles. TCRdb reanalysed the 5' RACE reads using MiXCR and keeps one entry per CDR3 protein. The table has more than 1,400,000 distinct CDR3 sequences, approximately 40% seen once. Sequencing input: blood. Source of these receptors: a woman under 30 in good health.

This clonotype occurred a few times. This rearrangement joins TRBV20-1 to TRBJ2-2; 12 bases line up with TRBD2. Germline assignment: CDR1 DFQATT and CDR2 SNEGSKA (reference sequence). This CDR3 spans 20 amino acids. V was clipped by 0 bases and J by 6 bases; unmatched bases: 17. As DNA, the CDR3 is TGCAGTGCTAGAGAGCAAAGGACTAGCGGGGCTCCGCCGGATGCCGGGGAGCTGTTTTTT. This encodes CSAREQRTSGAPPDAGELFF.

This clonotype showed up many times. The chain's CDR3 is CSAHLGETQYF. The CDR3 region has the DNA TGCAGTGCCCACCTCGGAGAGACCCAGTACTTC. The chain joins TRBV20-1 to TRBJ2-5, with D unclear. Trimming removed 6 bases at V and 4 bases at J, with 9 bases between. Germline V gene data show CDR1 as DFQATT and CDR2 as SNEGSKA (reference sequence). CDR3 length equals 11 residues.

The CDR3 DNA sequence: TGCGCCAGCAGCCCCTGGGGGGGGGCTGGCCAGCCCCAGCATTTT. Its translation: CASSPWGGAGQPQHF. V gene TRBV4-1 combines with J gene TRBJ1-5, with TRBD1 as a possible D gene (6 bases). CDR3 length: 15 residues. The germline V gene has CDR1 MGHRA and CDR2 YSYEKL. V gave up 4 bases and J gave up 7 bases, with 17 bases separating them.

The chain joins TRBV9 to TRBJ2-3, with TRBD2 matching 14 bases. Trimming took 5 bases from V and 2 from J; bases not matched to a gene: 7. The CDR3 consists of 17 residues. Germline CDR1 reads SGDLS; CDR2 reads YYNGEE. The CDR3 protein is CASSPGTSGGITDTQYF. As DNA, the CDR3 is TGTGCCAGCAGTCCCGGGACTAGCGGGGGAATCACAGATACGCAGTATTTT.

The V and J genes are TRBV7-9 and TRBJ2-1; D is possibly TRBD1 or TRBD2 (6 bases each). CDR1 and CDR2 (germline): SEHNR, FQNEAQ (reference sequence). CDR3 size: 17 residues. Trimming stripped 6 bases from V and 7 bases from J, with 25 bases between. CDR3 amino acids: CASRPVGSGPQGNEQFF. CDR3 bases: TGTGCCAGCAGACCCGTGGGTAGCGGTCCTCAGGGGAATGAGCAGTTCTTC.

CDR3 DNA sequence: TGCAGCGTTGATGGGGGAAGGGGGTTCTTC. Residues: CSVDGGRGFF. The rearrangement uses TRBV29-1 and TRBJ2-1; the D gene could be TRBD1 or TRBD2 (5 bases each). CDR3 size: 10 residues. V was cut by 3 bases and J by 15 bases, with 12 bases left in between. The germline CDR1 and CDR2 sequences are SQVTM and ANQGSEA.

This clonotype was picked up a small number of times. The rearrangement links TRBV29-1 to TRBJ1-2; a possible D gene is TRBD1 (5 bases). CDR3 size: 12 residues. V was pared by 5 bases and J by 4 bases, with 11 bases between. Per the germline V gene, CDR1 is SQVTM and CDR2 is ANQGSEA. CDR3 DNA: TGCAGCGTTTCCGGGGGATCCTATGGCTACACCTTC. Protein product: CSVSGGSYGYTF.

This clonotype was detected only a few times. The rearrangement uses TRBV5-1 and TRBJ2-3; 9 positions agree with TRBD1. Germline V lookup: CDR1 SGHRS, CDR2 YFSETQ. The CDR3 runs 16 residues. V was clipped by 0 bases and J by 0 bases; unmatched bases: 2. For the CDR3, the DNA is TGCGCCAGCAGCTTGGGGGGACAGGGCAGCACAGATACGCAGTATTTT. It is translated as CASSLGGQGSTDTQYF.

In its sample, this clonotype was seen a few times. The chain links TRBV3-1 to TRBJ2-5; D is unresolved. Germline CDR1 reads LGHDT; CDR2 reads YNNKEL (reference sequence). The V and J ends lost 3 bases and 1 base respectively, with 12 bases between them. There are 15 residues in the CDR3. As DNA, the CDR3 is TGTGCCAGCAGCCAGGTTAGCCCCATCCAAGAGACCCAGTACTTC. It is translated as CASSQVSPIQETQYF.

The V gene is TRBV20-1, the J gene TRBJ2-3, with D possibly matching TRBD2 (5 bases). Trimming stripped 2 bases from V and 1 base from J, with 13 bases between. CDR3 length equals 15 residues. Germline CDR1 reads DFQATT; CDR2 reads SNEGSKA (reference sequence). CDR3 loop: CSARRFTGGTDTQYF. DNA for the CDR3: TGCAGTGCTAGAAGGTTTACCGGGGGCACAGATACGCAGTATTTT.